The next 12 T cell receptor beta chains were all read from a single sample in a study of blood T cell repertoires in COVID-19. Only in-frame clones appear in the TCRdb table, and some are missing; sequencing was by immunoSEQ multiplex PCR. Of about 46,000 clones in the sample, around 85% were seen once. The sequenced sample was peripheral blood. The receptors originated from a human donor in a cohort sampled during active COVID-19. The donor label of this sample is uncertain.

The chain uses TRBV18 and TRBJ2-3; D is possibly TRBD1 (5 bases). The germline gives CDR1 KGHSH, CDR2 LQKENI. Trimming stripped 4 bases from V and 1 base from J, with 12 bases between. The CDR3 covers 15 residues. The CDR3 region has the DNA TGTGCCAGCTCACTCTGGGGCACTGGCACAGATACGCAGTATTTT. Its protein is CASSLWGTGTDTQYF.

The rearrangement links TRBV20-1 to TRBJ1-1, with 7 positions matching TRBD1. CDR3 length equals 11 residues. The V gene's germline CDR1 is DFQATT and CDR2 SNEGSKA (reference sequence). V lost 3 bases, J lost 11 bases, and 6 bases stayed unmatched. Here the CDR3 reads CSASFQGVAFF. CDR3 in DNA: TGCAGTGCTAGCTTTCAGGGGGTCGCTTTCTTT.

The sample holds one count of this clone. This chain uses TRBV2 with TRBJ2-3, with 10 bases that match TRBD1. Per the germline V gene, CDR1 is SNHLY and CDR2 is FYNNEI. J lost 11 bases, V lost 8 bases, and 7 bases had no gene match. The CDR3 sequence is 12 residues long. CDR3: CASGTGVALQYF. The CDR3 DNA reads as TGTGCCAGCGGGACAGGGGTAGCATTGCAGTATTTT.

DNA of the CDR3: TGCGCCAGCAGCACGACAGGGTTTAACACCGGGGAGCTGTTTTTT. Amino acids: CASSTTGFNTGELFF. V is TRBV5-1 and J is TRBJ2-2; the match to TRBD1 covers 7 bases. The ends lost 4 bases at V and 2 bases at J; junction bases unmatched: 5. The CDR3 is 15 amino acids. CDR1 is SGHRS, CDR2 YFSETQ, per germline.

The V and J genes are TRBV9 and TRBJ2-6; 7 bases align to TRBD1. J lost 0 bases, V lost 4 bases, and 10 bases had no gene match. This CDR3 spans 18 amino acids. The germline V gene has CDR1 SGDLS and CDR2 YYNGEE. The CDR3 protein is CASSPRGRLNSGANVLTF. DNA for the CDR3: TGTGCCAGCAGCCCTAGGGGGCGGCTGAACTCTGGGGCCAACGTCCTGACTTTC.

Only a few counts were recorded for this clone. The V and J genes are TRBV19 and TRBJ1-5; tentatively, D is TRBD1 (5 bases). V was cut by 10 bases and J by 4 bases, with 14 bases left in between. CDR3 length: 13 residues. Germline lookup yields CDR1 LNHDA and CDR2 SQIVND (reference sequence). CDR3 sequence (DNA): TGTGCCACCAGACAGAACTTTAATCAGCCCCAGCATTTT. It encodes CATRQNFNQPQHF.

The chain uses TRBV15 and TRBJ1-3; D may be TRBD1 (6 bases). Germline loops: CDR1 LNHNV, CDR2 YYDKDF (reference sequence). V lost 1 base to trimming and J lost 7 bases, with 11 bases between them. This CDR3 has 14 residues. Written as DNA, the CDR3 is TGTGCCACCAGCAGAGGGCGGGGGGCCAACACCATATATTTT. Translation: CATSRGRGANTIYF.

The gene calls are TRBV30 and TRBJ2-5; 8 nucleotides agree with TRBD1. The CDR3 runs to 16 residues. From germline, CDR1 is GTSNPN and CDR2 SVGIG (reference sequence). V was pared by 0 bases and J by 1 base, with 7 bases of the junction left unmatched. CDR3 region: CAWSVRGTGGQETQYF. CDR3 DNA sequence: TGTGCCTGGAGTGTACGGGGAACAGGGGGCCAAGAGACCCAGTACTTC.

Written as DNA, the CDR3 is TGTGCCAGCAGCTTAGATCGGGACAGGGGAAGGGCGGATACGCAGTATTTT. Amino acid sequence: CASSLDRDRGRADTQYF. The V and J genes are TRBV11-2 and TRBJ2-3; TRBD1 matches at 10 bases. The junction had 9 bases not matched to a gene; V was cut back by 0 bases and J by 6 bases. Looked up from germline, CDR1 is SGHAT and CDR2 is FQNNGV. The CDR3 consists of 17 residues.

V usage is TRBV5-5 and J usage is TRBJ2-7; 9 bases are a match to TRBD2. Germline lookup yields CDR1 SGHKS and CDR2 YYEKEE (reference sequence). This CDR3 comprises 16 residues. J gave up 1 base and V 4 bases, and 9 bases lay outside the gene matches. CDR3 protein: CASSPRLAGSSYEQYF. The CDR3 nucleotides are TGTGCCAGCAGCCCCAGGCTAGCGGGGAGTTCCTACGAGCAGTACTTC.

The rearrangement joins TRBV28 to TRBJ1-1; D uncertain. The germline gives CDR1 MDHEN, CDR2 SYDVKM. The CDR3 is 13 amino acids. V was trimmed by 8 bases and J by 4 bases, leaving 14 bases between them. CDR3 residues: CASLSPQTTEAFF. As DNA, the CDR3 is TGTGCCAGCCTATCCCCACAGACCACTGAAGCTTTCTTT.

The rearrangement joins TRBV5-4 to TRBJ2-1, with 7 bases matching TRBD2. In germline, CDR1 is SGHNT, CDR2 YYREEE (reference sequence). The CDR3 extends over 15 amino acids. The junction had 8 bases not matched to a gene; V was cut back by 0 bases and J by 8 bases. As DNA, the CDR3 is TGTGCCAGCAGCTTGGCATTAGCGGGTTCGTATGAGCAGTTCTTC. Amino acid sequence: CASSLALAGSYEQFF.